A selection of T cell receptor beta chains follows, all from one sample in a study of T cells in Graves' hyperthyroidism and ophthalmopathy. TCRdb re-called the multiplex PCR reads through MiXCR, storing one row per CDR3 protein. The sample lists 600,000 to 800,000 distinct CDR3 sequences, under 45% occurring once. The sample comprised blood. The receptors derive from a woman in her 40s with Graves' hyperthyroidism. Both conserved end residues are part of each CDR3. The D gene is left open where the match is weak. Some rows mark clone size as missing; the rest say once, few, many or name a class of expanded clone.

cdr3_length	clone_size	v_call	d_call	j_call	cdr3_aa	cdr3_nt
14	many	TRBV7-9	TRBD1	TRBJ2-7	CASSPGTGRYEQYF	TGTGCCAGCAGTCCCGGGACAGGTCGCTACGAGCAGTACTTC
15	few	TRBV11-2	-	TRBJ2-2	CASSLDQADTGELFF	TGTGCCAGCAGCTTAGATCAGGCTGACACCGGGGAGCTGTTTTTT
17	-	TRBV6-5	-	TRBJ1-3	CASMLTGFIDSGNTIYF	TGTGCCAGCATGCTAACAGGGTTCATCGACTCTGGAAACACCATATATTTT
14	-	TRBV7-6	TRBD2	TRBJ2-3	CASSQPDWRETQYF	TGTGCCAGCAGCCAACCCGACTGGCGGGAGACGCAGTATTTT
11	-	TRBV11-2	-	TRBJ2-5	CATDPPPGQYF	TGTGCCACCGACCCCCCACCGGGGCAGTACTTC
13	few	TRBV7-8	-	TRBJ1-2	CASSLEWGNGYTF	TGTGCCAGCAGCTTAGAGTGGGGGAATGGCTACACCTTC
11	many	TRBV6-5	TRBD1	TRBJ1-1	CASSNRGEAFF	TGTGCCAGCAGTAACAGGGGTGAAGCTTTCTTT
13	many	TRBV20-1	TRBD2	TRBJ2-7	CSAVGTSIDEQYF	TGCAGTGCTGTCGGGACTAGCATCGACGAGCAGTACTTC
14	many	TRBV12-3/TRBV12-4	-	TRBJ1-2	CASSQGGTVYGYTF	TGTGCCAGCAGCCAAGGAGGGACGGTCTATGGCTACACCTTC
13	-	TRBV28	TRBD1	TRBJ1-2	CASTSGQEEGYTF	TGTGCCAGCACCTCAGGACAGGAGGAAGGCTACACCTTC
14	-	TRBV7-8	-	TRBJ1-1	CASSPRYEGTEAFF	TGTGCCAGCAGCCCCCGATACGAGGGCACTGAAGCTTTCTTT
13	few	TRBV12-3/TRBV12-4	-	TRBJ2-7	CASSFVAGYEQYF	TGTGCCAGCAGTTTTGTGGCTGGGTACGAGCAGTACTTC
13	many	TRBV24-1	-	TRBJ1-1	CATMGDTNTEAFF	TGTGCCACCATGGGGGACACGAACACTGAAGCTTTCTTT
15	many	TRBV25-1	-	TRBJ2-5	CASSEYRAGQETQYF	TGTGCCAGCAGTGAATATCGAGCCGGCCAAGAGACCCAGTACTTC
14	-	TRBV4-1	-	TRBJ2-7	CASSQDRIQYEQYF	TGCGCCAGCAGCCAAGATCGGATCCAGTACGAGCAGTACTTC
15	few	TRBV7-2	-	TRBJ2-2	CASSLAPGNTGELFF	TGTGCCAGCAGCTTGGCTCCTGGCAACACCGGGGAGCTGTTTTTT
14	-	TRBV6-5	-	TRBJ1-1	CASTSTGQNTEAFF	TGTGCCAGTACGTCCACAGGCCAGAACACTGAAGCTTTCTTT
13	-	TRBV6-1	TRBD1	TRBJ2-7	CASYDRGPYEQYF	TGTGCCAGCTACGACAGGGGGCCTTACGAGCAGTACTTC
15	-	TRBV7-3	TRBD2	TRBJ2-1	CASSPRPAGGNEQFF	TGTGCCAGCAGCCCCCGACCGGCGGGAGGAAATGAGCAGTTCTTC
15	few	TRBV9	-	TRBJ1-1	CASSGGGSLNTEAFF	TGTGCCAGCAGCGGGGGGGGCAGTTTGAACACTGAAGCTTTCTTT
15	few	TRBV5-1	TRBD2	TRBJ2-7	CASSLVPSGSYEQYF	TGCGCCAGCAGCTTGGTCCCTAGCGGGAGTTACGAGCAGTACTTC
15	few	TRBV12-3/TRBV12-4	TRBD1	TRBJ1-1	CASSDPGQGSTEAFF	TGTGCCAGCAGCGACCCGGGACAGGGGTCCACTGAAGCTTTCTTT
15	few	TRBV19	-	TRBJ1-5	CASSRVRQSNQPQHF	TGTGCCAGTAGTAGGGTAAGACAGAGCAATCAGCCCCAGCATTTT
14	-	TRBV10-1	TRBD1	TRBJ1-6	CASSTGTGTEALHF	TGCGCCAGCAGCACCGGGACAGGGACGGAGGCCCTCCACTTT
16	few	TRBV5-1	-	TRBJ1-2	CASSWDTGTVSYGYTF	TGCGCCAGCAGCTGGGACACCGGGACGGTCTCTTATGGCTACACCTTC
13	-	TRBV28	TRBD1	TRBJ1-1	CAAEDREDTEAFF	TGTGCCGCGGAGGACAGGGAGGACACTGAAGCTTTCTTT
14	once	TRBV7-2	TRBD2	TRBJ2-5	CASRSGLGQETQYF	TGTGCCAGCAGGTCGGGACTAGGGCAAGAGACCCAGTACTTC
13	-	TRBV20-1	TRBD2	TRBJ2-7	CSAPGLAAYKQYF	TGCAGTGCCCCAGGACTAGCGGCCTACAAGCAGTACTTC